This T cell receptor (beta chain) came from a study of T cell changes during pregnancy in multiple sclerosis. Produced via immunoSEQ multiplex PCR; TCRdb's table is partial and in-frame only. The sample holds roughly 18,000 clones, about four fifths seen once. CDR1 and CDR2 from the germline V gene are WNHNN and SYGVQD (reference sequence). The CDR3 is made up of 14 amino acids. Trimming shortened V by 2 bases and J by 4 bases, and 11 bases separated the two germline ends. Source: CD8+ T cells from peripheral blood mononuclear cells, taken in the second trimester of pregnancy. The TCR originated in a female donor in good health, enrolled as a control in a pregnancy study. This sequence joins TRBV10-1 and TRBJ1-1, with D uncertain. The CDR3 coding sequence is TGCGCCAGCAGTGAGAGTGCAGGCTCCACTGAAGCTTTCTTT. Encoded protein: CASSESAGSTEAFF.